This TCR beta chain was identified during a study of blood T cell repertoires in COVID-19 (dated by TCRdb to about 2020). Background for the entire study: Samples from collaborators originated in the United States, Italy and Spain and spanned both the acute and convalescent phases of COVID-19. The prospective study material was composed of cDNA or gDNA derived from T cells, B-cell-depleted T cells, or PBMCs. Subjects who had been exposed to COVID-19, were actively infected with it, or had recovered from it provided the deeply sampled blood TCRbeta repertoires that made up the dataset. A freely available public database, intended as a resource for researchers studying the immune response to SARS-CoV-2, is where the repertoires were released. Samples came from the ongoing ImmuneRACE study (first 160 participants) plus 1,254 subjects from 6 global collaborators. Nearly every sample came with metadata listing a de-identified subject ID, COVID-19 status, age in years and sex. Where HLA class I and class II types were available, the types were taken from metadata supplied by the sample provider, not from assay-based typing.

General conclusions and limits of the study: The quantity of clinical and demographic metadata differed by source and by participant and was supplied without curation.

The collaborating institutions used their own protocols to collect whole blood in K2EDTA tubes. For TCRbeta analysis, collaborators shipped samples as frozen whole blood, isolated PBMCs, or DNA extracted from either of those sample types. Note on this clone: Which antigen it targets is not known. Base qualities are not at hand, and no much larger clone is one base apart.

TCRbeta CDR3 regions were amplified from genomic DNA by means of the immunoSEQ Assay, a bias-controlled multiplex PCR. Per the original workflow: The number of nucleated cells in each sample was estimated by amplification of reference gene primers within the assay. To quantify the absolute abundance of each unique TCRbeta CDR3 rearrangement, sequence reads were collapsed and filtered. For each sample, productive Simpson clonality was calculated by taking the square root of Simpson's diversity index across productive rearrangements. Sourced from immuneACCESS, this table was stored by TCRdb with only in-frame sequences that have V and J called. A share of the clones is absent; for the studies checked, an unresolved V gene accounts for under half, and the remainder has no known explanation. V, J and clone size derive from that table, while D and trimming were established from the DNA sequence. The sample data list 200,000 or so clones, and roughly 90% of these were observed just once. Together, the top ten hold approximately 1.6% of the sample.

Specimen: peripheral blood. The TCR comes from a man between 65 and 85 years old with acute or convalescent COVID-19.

This receptor has the CDR3 CASSSRPQATEAFF. The nucleotides read TGTGCCAGCAGCTCCCGCCCGCAGGCCACTGAAGCTTTCTTT. The chain is made from TRBV7-2 and TRBJ1-1; the D gene is unclear. Trimming at the junction amounts to 4 bases on V and 4 bases on J, and the germline ends lie 13 bases apart. The CDR3, cysteine through phenylalanine, is 14 amino acids long. This entry keeps only the CDR3 DNA: 42 bases, framed from base 1. CDR1 and CDR2 are read off the germline V gene as SGHTA and FQGNSA.